This is a list of T cell receptor beta chains from one sample in a study of blood T cell repertoires in COVID-19. The table came from immunoSEQ multiplex PCR; TCRdb's copy has only in-frame clones and leaves some out. The table lists around 250,000 clones, about 80% of them singletons, with less than 10% in the top ten. Sequenced sample: peripheral blood. The receptors derive from a human donor in a cohort sampled during active COVID-19. CDR3s include the opening cysteine and the closing phenylalanine or tryptophan. A D gene is named only where the DNA matches it firmly. Size is omitted from some rows. Given values are once, few, many or a class for expanded clones.

v_gene: TRBV18; abundance: once; j_gene: TRBJ2-7; d_gene: TRBD1; CDR3nt: TGTGCCAGCTCCCGGGACAGCTTGGAGCAGTACTTC; CDR3aa: CASSRDSLEQYF
v_gene: TRBV6-5; abundance: NA; j_gene: TRBJ2-1; d_gene: NA; CDR3nt: TGTGCCAGCAGTTATAGCAGGGTTGGTAGCAATGAGCAGTTCTTC; CDR3aa: CASSYSRVGSNEQFF
v_gene: TRBV7-7; abundance: NA; j_gene: TRBJ2-1; d_gene: NA; CDR3nt: TGTGCTAGCTTCCTGGGGCAGGGGTTCAATGAGCAGTTCTTC; CDR3aa: CASFLGQGFNEQFF
v_gene: TRBV7-6; abundance: NA; j_gene: TRBJ2-5; d_gene: NA; CDR3nt: TGTGCCAGCAGCTTAGGTGGGGCCGGCCAAGAGACCCAGTACTTC; CDR3aa: CASSLGGAGQETQYF
v_gene: TRBV2; abundance: NA; j_gene: TRBJ2-1; d_gene: TRBD1; CDR3nt: TGTGCCAGCAGTGTCATAGGACAGGGGGCCTACAATGAGCAGTTCTTC; CDR3aa: CASSVIGQGAYNEQFF
v_gene: TRBV11-2; abundance: NA; j_gene: TRBJ1-2; d_gene: TRBD1; CDR3nt: TGTGCCAGCAGCTTGGATTCAGGGGGCTATGGCTACACCTTC; CDR3aa: CASSLDSGGYGYTF
v_gene: TRBV11-1; abundance: few; j_gene: TRBJ2-3; d_gene: TRBD1; CDR3nt: TGTGCCAGCAGCTTGGACAGGGGATACACAGATACGCAGTATTTT; CDR3aa: CASSLDRGYTDTQYF
v_gene: TRBV29-1; abundance: NA; j_gene: TRBJ1-1; d_gene: NA; CDR3nt: TGCAGCGTTGAAGCAGGGATGGGCACTGAAGCTTTCTTT; CDR3aa: CSVEAGMGTEAFF
v_gene: TRBV5-1; abundance: NA; j_gene: TRBJ1-6; d_gene: NA; CDR3nt: TGCGCCAGCAGCTTGGCACAGGCGTCCTATAATTCACCCCTCCACTTT; CDR3aa: CASSLAQASYNSPLHF
v_gene: TRBV18; abundance: NA; j_gene: TRBJ2-1; d_gene: TRBD2; CDR3nt: TGTGCCAGCTCACCAGGTCTGCGGGAGGGGCAGTTCTTC; CDR3aa: CASSPGLREGQFF
v_gene: TRBV18; abundance: once; j_gene: TRBJ1-2; d_gene: TRBD1; CDR3nt: TGTGCCAGCTCACCCATCCGAGGCCGGGACAGGGGTTCACGTCTGCATGGCTACACCTTC; CDR3aa: CASSPIRGRDRGSRLHGYTF
v_gene: TRBV2; abundance: NA; j_gene: TRBJ2-1; d_gene: NA; CDR3nt: TGTGCCAGCAGGATTGGGGTACAGGTTAAACAGTTCTTC; CDR3aa: CASRIGVQVKQFF
v_gene: TRBV11-3; abundance: few; j_gene: TRBJ2-2; d_gene: TRBD1; CDR3nt: TGTGCCAGCAGCTTAGCAGAGGGGGCTAGTACCGGGGAGCTGTTTTTT; CDR3aa: CASSLAEGASTGELFF
v_gene: TRBV19; abundance: NA; j_gene: TRBJ2-5; d_gene: NA; CDR3nt: TGTGCCAGTAGTATCGATGTAGAAGGGGATGGGGAGACCCAGTACTTC; CDR3aa: CASSIDVEGDGETQYF
v_gene: TRBV9; abundance: once; j_gene: TRBJ2-7; d_gene: TRBD2; CDR3nt: TGTGCCAGCAGCGCGGGGACTAGCGGGCATAAGTTAAACTACGAGCAGTACTTC; CDR3aa: CASSAGTSGHKLNYEQYF
v_gene: TRBV27; abundance: NA; j_gene: TRBJ1-1; d_gene: NA; CDR3nt: TGTGCCAGCAGTTTACTGGCAGGTTTGAACACTGAAGCTTTCTTT; CDR3aa: CASSLLAGLNTEAFF
v_gene: TRBV10-3; abundance: NA; j_gene: TRBJ2-3; d_gene: NA; CDR3nt: TGTGCCTCGGCCAACAGGGCCGTGGATACGCAGTATTTT; CDR3aa: CASANRAVDTQYF
v_gene: TRBV2; abundance: NA; j_gene: TRBJ2-3; d_gene: NA; CDR3nt: TGTGCCAGCAGTGACGGGTACGATACGCAGTATTTT; CDR3aa: CASSDGYDTQYF
v_gene: TRBV5-4; abundance: once; j_gene: TRBJ2-2; d_gene: TRBD1; CDR3nt: TGTGCCAGCAGCTTTTCCGGGACAGCGGCCACCGGGGAGCTGTTTTTT; CDR3aa: CASSFSGTAATGELFF
v_gene: TRBV6-2/TRBV6-3; abundance: once; j_gene: TRBJ1-1; d_gene: NA; CDR3nt: TGTGCCAGCAGTAGAACCCCGGGACAAAGGTACACTGAAGCTTTCTTT; CDR3aa: CASSRTPGQRYTEAFF
v_gene: TRBV2; abundance: NA; j_gene: TRBJ1-4; d_gene: TRBD1; CDR3nt: TGTGCCAGCAGGTCGGGACAGGGGTCTGAAAAACTGTTTTTT; CDR3aa: CASRSGQGSEKLFF
v_gene: TRBV19; abundance: NA; j_gene: TRBJ1-4; d_gene: NA; CDR3nt: TGTGCCAGTAGTTCGACAGGAGACAATGAAAAACTGTTTTTT; CDR3aa: CASSSTGDNEKLFF
v_gene: TRBV2; abundance: NA; j_gene: TRBJ2-7; d_gene: TRBD2; CDR3nt: TGTGCCAGCGGAGGGACTAGTCGAGCCTACGAGCAGTACTTC; CDR3aa: CASGGTSRAYEQYF
v_gene: TRBV5-1; abundance: NA; j_gene: TRBJ2-7; d_gene: TRBD2; CDR3nt: TGCGCCAGCAGCAGGGAAGGACTAGCGGGAGTAAACGAGCAGTACTTC; CDR3aa: CASSREGLAGVNEQYF
v_gene: TRBV21-1; abundance: NA; j_gene: TRBJ2-7; d_gene: NA; CDR3nt: TGTGCCAGCCCCGCCGGGTACGACGAGCAGTACTTC; CDR3aa: CASPAGYDEQYF
v_gene: TRBV20-1; abundance: NA; j_gene: TRBJ2-5; d_gene: NA; CDR3nt: TGCAGTGCCGTATCCCAAGAGACCCAGTACTTC; CDR3aa: CSAVSQETQYF
v_gene: TRBV6-2/TRBV6-3; abundance: NA; j_gene: TRBJ2-5; d_gene: NA; CDR3nt: TGTGCCAGCAGTTTGGGGCCCTGGCGAGGGGGTCAAGAGACCCAGTACTTC; CDR3aa: CASSLGPWRGGQETQYF
v_gene: TRBV9; abundance: NA; j_gene: TRBJ2-1; d_gene: NA; CDR3nt: TGTGCCAGCAGCGTATCGGGCGGGATGAGCTACAATGAGCAGTTCTTC; CDR3aa: CASSVSGGMSYNEQFF
v_gene: TRBV29-1; abundance: few; j_gene: TRBJ2-1; d_gene: NA; CDR3nt: TGCAGCGGGGGGGCGAGGCGGGAGTCGGGTGAGCAGTTCTTC; CDR3aa: CSGGARRESGEQFF
v_gene: TRBV14; abundance: few; j_gene: TRBJ2-1; d_gene: NA; CDR3nt: TGTGCCAGCAGCCAAGACTACCGATCGCCGAGAAATGAGCAGTTCTTC; CDR3aa: CASSQDYRSPRNEQFF
v_gene: TRBV3-1/TRBV3-2; abundance: NA; j_gene: TRBJ1-5; d_gene: TRBD1; CDR3nt: TGTGCCAGCAGCCAAGGGGCGACAGGGGGCAGACCCCAGCATTTT; CDR3aa: CASSQGATGGRPQHF
v_gene: TRBV9; abundance: NA; j_gene: TRBJ2-7; d_gene: TRBD1; CDR3nt: TGTGCCAGCAGCGGTTGGGGACAGGGGATCTCCGAGCAGTACTTC; CDR3aa: CASSGWGQGISEQYF
v_gene: TRBV28; abundance: NA; j_gene: TRBJ1-5; d_gene: NA; CDR3nt: TGTGCCAGCAGCCGGTCCTCAGGGGTGGGCAATCAGCCCCAGCATTTT; CDR3aa: CASSRSSGVGNQPQHF